A selection of T cell receptor beta chains follows, all from one sample in a study of blood T cells in healthy people across ages. TCRdb independently ran MiXCR on the 5' RACE reads; one entry per CDR3 protein. The table includes roughly 900,000 distinct CDR3 sequences, around 30% detected once. The sequenced sample consisted of blood. Every receptor here comes from an elderly woman in good health. CDR3s include the opening cysteine and the closing phenylalanine or tryptophan. A D gene is named only where the DNA matches it firmly. Clone size is stated in some rows and not others, as once, few, many or a class when expanded.

V gene,clone size,D gene,J gene,CDR3 DNA,CDR3 protein
TRBV6-6,-,TRBD1,TRBJ1-4,TGTGCCGGCAGCATACAGGGGGTGAGGGAAAAACTGTTTTTT,CAGSIQGVREKLFF
TRBV19,-,-,TRBJ1-4,TGTGCCAGTAGTGGGACCGCCCGGGAACTGTTTTTT,CASSGTARELFF
TRBV4-3,many,-,TRBJ1-2,TGCGCCAGCAGCCAAGATTTGGACTATGGCTACACCTTC,CASSQDLDYGYTF
TRBV6-5,-,-,TRBJ1-1,TGTGCCAGCAGTTACTCGATGACAGGTCAAGCTTTCTTT,CASSYSMTGQAFF
TRBV20-1,-,-,TRBJ2-7,TGCAGTGCAAAAGGGGTTAGCGGACCATACGAGCAGTACTTC,CSAKGVSGPYEQYF
TRBV4-3,-,-,TRBJ2-2,TGCGCCAGCAGCCTAAGACCCTTCGCGAACACCGGGGAGCTGTTTTTT,CASSLRPFANTGELFF
TRBV4-3,-,-,TRBJ2-2,TGCGCCAGCAGCCAAGGGAATTCGCGGCTAACCGGGGAGCTGTTTTTT,CASSQGNSRLTGELFF
TRBV20-1,many,-,TRBJ1-1,TGCAGGTCGTTCCAGGCGGGGGTGAACACTGAAGCTTTCTTT,CRSFQAGVNTEAFF
TRBV9,few,TRBD2,TRBJ2-7,TGTGCCAGCAGCGTACTAGCGGGGGGAGGGGGCGAGCAGTACTTC,CASSVLAGGGGEQYF
TRBV6-2/TRBV6-3,-,-,TRBJ1-1,TGTGCCACCATAGACGGGGGCGGACGGAACACTGAAGCTTTCTTT,CATIDGGGRNTEAFF
TRBV7-2,many,-,TRBJ2-5,TGTGCCAGCAGCTTAGCGCTGAAACCCGCATCGACCCAGTACTTC,CASSLALKPASTQYF
TRBV24-1,few,-,TRBJ2-5,TGTGCCACCAGTGACCCCCGGGGCGAACAAGAGACCCAGTACTTC,CATSDPRGEQETQYF
TRBV19,few,-,TRBJ1-5,TGTGCCAGTAGTCTGGGCAGGGTGGATCAGCCCCAGCATTTT,CASSLGRVDQPQHF
TRBV6-1,-,-,TRBJ1-5,TGTGCCAGCAGTGGATCGACAGTTCGCTATAGCAATCAGCCCCAGCATTTT,CASSGSTVRYSNQPQHF
TRBV6-2/TRBV6-3,many,-,TRBJ2-5,TGTGCCAGCACCGACACTGAGACCCAGTACTTC,CASTDTETQYF
TRBV30,many,-,TRBJ1-2,TGTGCCTGGAGTAGACCAAGGGGCAAACACAACTATGGCTACACCTTC,CAWSRPRGKHNYGYTF
TRBV7-9,-,-,TRBJ2-5,TGTGCCAGCGTCTGGGGGTCCCAAGAGACCCAGTACTTC,CASVWGSQETQYF
TRBV19,-,TRBD2,TRBJ2-1,TGTGCCAGTAGTAGACAGCGGGGTCCTTACAATGAGCAGTTCTTC,CASSRQRGPYNEQFF
TRBV29-1,-,-,TRBJ1-3,TGCAGCGTTGAAGAGGGCCCTGGAAACACCATATATTTT,CSVEEGPGNTIYF
TRBV11-2,-,-,TRBJ2-7,TGTGCCAGCAGCCAAGACTGGTTCCGCTACGAGCAGTACTTC,CASSQDWFRYEQYF
TRBV5-1,-,TRBD1,TRBJ2-3,TGCGCCAGCAGCTTGGGGGGACAGGGAGGAGATACGCAGTATTTT,CASSLGGQGGDTQYF
TRBV9,many,-,TRBJ2-5,TGTGCCAGCAGCGTAAATAAGGGACAAGAGACCCAGTACTTC,CASSVNKGQETQYF
TRBV10-3,-,TRBD1,TRBJ2-4,TGTGCCATCAGTGAGTCCAAGGGGGCTGGAGCCAAAAACATTCAGTACTTC,CAISESKGAGAKNIQYF
TRBV6-2/TRBV6-3,many,TRBD1,TRBJ2-1,TGTGCCAGCAGTTACGCGGGACAGGGTCTGCCCAATGAGCAGTTCTTC,CASSYAGQGLPNEQFF
TRBV30,few,-,TRBJ1-5,TGTGCCTGGAGTGGGACTTCCCTCGATCCCCAGCATTTT,CAWSGTSLDPQHF
TRBV18,many,-,TRBJ1-2,TGTGCCAGCTCACCTGCGGTTTGGGGTGGCTACACCTTC,CASSPAVWGGYTF
TRBV14,-,-,TRBJ2-3,TGTGCCAGCAGCCCCCAGATGACCCTCGGGGATACGCAGTATTTT,CASSPQMTLGDTQYF
TRBV6-1,-,-,TRBJ2-3,TGTGCCAGCAGTGAGTGGGGGACCCTCACAGATGCGCAGTATTTT,CASSEWGTLTDAQYF
TRBV12-3/TRBV12-4,many,-,TRBJ1-2,TGTGCCAGCAGTTTAGTTCTGGGGTATGGCTACACCTTC,CASSLVLGYGYTF
TRBV2,few,TRBD1,TRBJ2-4,TGTGCCAACAGCGCCCAGGGGGCGGCCAAAAACATTCAGTACTTC,CANSAQGAAKNIQYF